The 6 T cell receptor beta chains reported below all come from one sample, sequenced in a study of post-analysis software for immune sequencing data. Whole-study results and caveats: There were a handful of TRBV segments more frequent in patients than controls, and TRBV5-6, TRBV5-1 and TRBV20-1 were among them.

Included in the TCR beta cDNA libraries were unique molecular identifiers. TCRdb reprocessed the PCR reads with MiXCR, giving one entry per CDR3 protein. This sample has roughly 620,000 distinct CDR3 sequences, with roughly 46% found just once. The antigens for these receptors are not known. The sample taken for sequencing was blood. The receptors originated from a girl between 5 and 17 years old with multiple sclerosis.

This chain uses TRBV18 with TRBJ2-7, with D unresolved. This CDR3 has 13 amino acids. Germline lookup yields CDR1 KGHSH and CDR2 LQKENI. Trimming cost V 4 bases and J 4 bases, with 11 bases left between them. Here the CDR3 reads CASSRAPAYEQYF. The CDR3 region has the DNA TGTGCCAGCTCACGGGCCCCAGCTTACGAGCAGTACTTC.

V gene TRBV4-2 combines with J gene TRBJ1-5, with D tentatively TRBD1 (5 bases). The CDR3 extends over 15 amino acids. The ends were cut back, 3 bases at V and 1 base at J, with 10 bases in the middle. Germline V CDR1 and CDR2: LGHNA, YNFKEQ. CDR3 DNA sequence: TGTGCCAGCAGCCATTTCCGGGACAGCAATCAGCCCCAGCATTTT. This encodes CASSHFRDSNQPQHF.

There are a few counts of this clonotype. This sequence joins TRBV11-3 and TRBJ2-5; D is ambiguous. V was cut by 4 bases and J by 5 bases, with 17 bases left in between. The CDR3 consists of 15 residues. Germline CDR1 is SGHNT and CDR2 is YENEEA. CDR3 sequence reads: CASSSVIVGRETQYF. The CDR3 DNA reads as TGTGCCAGCAGCTCCGTTATTGTGGGCCGGGAGACCCAGTACTTC. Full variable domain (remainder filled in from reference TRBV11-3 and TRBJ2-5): EAGVVQSPRYKIIEKKQPVAFWCNPISGHNTLYWYLQNLGQGPELLIRYENEEAVDDSQLPKDRFSAERLKGVDSTLKIQPAELGDSAVYLCASSSVIVGRETQYFGPGTRLLVL.

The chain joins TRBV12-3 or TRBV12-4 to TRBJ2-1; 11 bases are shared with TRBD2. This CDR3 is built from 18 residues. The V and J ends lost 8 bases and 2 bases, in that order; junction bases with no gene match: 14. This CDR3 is CASGGGEMTSGTYNEQFF. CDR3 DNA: TGTGCCAGCGGGGGGGGCGAGATGACTAGCGGGACCTACAATGAGCAGTTCTTC.

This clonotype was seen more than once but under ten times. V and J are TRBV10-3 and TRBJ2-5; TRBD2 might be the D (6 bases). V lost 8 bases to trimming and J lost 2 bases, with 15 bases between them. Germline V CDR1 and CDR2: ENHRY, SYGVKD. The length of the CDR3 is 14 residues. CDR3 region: CAIALSGPQETQYF. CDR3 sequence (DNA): TGTGCCATCGCGCTTAGCGGCCCACAAGAGACCCAGTACTTC.

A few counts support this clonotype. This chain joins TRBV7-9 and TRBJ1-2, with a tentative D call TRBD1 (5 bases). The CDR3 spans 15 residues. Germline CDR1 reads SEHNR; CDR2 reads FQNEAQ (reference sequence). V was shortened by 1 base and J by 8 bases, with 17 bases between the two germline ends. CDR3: CASSLVLQGERGYTF. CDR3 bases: TGTGCCAGCAGCTTAGTTCTTCAGGGAGAAAGAGGCTACACCTTC.